The source of this T cell receptor (beta chain) is a study of control samples from healthy donors and cancer patients. The CDR3 extends over 12 amino acids. The V gene lost 7 bases and the J gene lost 0 bases, with 6 bases spanning the gap. Germline lookup yields CDR1 MDHEN and CDR2 SYDVKM. Clones were read by immunoSEQ multiplex PCR, and TCRdb kept only the in-frame ones, dropping some. The data hold about 120,000 clones, with 80% to 90% observed a single time. The source material was PBMCs. This clonotype originated in a woman between 45 and 65 years old with colorectal cancer. The rearrangement joins TRBV28 to TRBJ1-1; D unresolved. CDR3 in amino acids: CASKSVNTEAFF. The DNA of the CDR3 is TGTGCCAGCAAGTCAGTGAACACTGAAGCTTTCTTT.